The 6 T cell receptor beta chains given below trace back to one sample, sequenced in a study of neoadjuvant nivolumab and ipilimumab in lung cancer. The assay was immunoSEQ multiplex PCR, and TCRdb's table has in-frame clones only and misses some. The table records roughly 39,000 clones, nearly 90% of them present only once. Sequences were derived from peripheral blood, sampled before neoadjuvant nivolumab, alone or with ipilimumab. These receptors were collected from an adult with non-small cell lung cancer.

CDR3 in DNA: TGTGCCAGCAGCAGTCCGGGACTAGCGCCCGGGGGGATGCAGTACTTC. Amino acids: CASSSPGLAPGGMQYF. V usage is TRBV7-9 and J usage is TRBJ2-5; 10 nucleotides line up with TRBD2. CDR1 and CDR2 (germline): SEHNR, FQNEAQ (reference sequence). The CDR3 runs 16 residues. V shed 5 bases and J 11 bases; nucleotides not matched to a gene: 17.

This sequence joins TRBV6-1 and TRBJ2-1; TRBD2 is a possible D gene (6 bases). Trimming stripped 0 bases from V and 10 bases from J, with 13 bases between. CDR1 and CDR2 (germline): MNHNS, SASEGT. There are 14 residues in the CDR3. CDR3: CASSEAGGMEEQFF. DNA for the CDR3: TGTGCCAGCAGTGAAGCGGGCGGGATGGAGGAGCAGTTCTTC.

This chain links TRBV7-2 with TRBJ2-5; 7 nucleotides agree with TRBD1. Germline lookup yields CDR1 SGHTA and CDR2 FQGNSA. With V trimmed by 3 bases and J by 2 bases, 3 bases remained unmatched. This CDR3 is 14 amino acids long. In nucleotides, the CDR3 is TGTGCCAGCAGCTTTGGGACAGCACAAGAGACCCAGTACTTC. Translating gives CASSFGTAQETQYF.

V gene TRBV4-1 combines with J gene TRBJ2-3; no clear D. CDR1 and CDR2 from the germline V gene are MGHRA and YSYEKL. The CDR3 extends over 14 amino acids. Between the trimmed V and J ends, which lost 0 bases and 5 bases, there was a span of 9 bases. The CDR3 loop reads CASSQDPVLDTQYF. The CDR3 coding sequence is TGCGCCAGCAGCCAAGATCCCGTTCTAGATACGCAGTATTTT.

The chain links TRBV30 to TRBJ2-7; D call uncertain. CDR3 size: 15 residues. Per germline, CDR1 GTSNPN and CDR2 SVGIG (reference sequence). Trimming removed 0 bases at V and 1 base at J, with 13 bases between. The CDR3 DNA is TGTGCCTGGAGTGTAGTGTCCCTAAAATCCTACGAGCAGTACTTC. Its translation is CAWSVVSLKSYEQYF.

The chain employs TRBV9 and TRBJ1-2; D is perhaps TRBD1 (6 bases). The germline CDR1 and CDR2 sequences are SGDLS and YYNGEE. The length of the CDR3 is 15 residues. V shed 1 base and J shed 5 bases, with 15 bases lying between them. This CDR3 is CASSVTGTAGYGYTF. In DNA, the CDR3 is TGTGCCAGCAGCGTAACAGGGACTGCTGGGTATGGCTACACCTTC.